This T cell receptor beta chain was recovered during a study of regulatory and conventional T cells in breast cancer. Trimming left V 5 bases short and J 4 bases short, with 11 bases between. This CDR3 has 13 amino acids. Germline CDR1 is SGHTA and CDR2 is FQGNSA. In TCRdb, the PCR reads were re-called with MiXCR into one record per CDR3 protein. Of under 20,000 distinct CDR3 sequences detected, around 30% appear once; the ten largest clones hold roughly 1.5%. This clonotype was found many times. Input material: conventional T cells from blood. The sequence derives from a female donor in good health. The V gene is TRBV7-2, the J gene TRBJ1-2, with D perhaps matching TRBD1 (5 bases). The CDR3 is CASSPRVTYGYTF. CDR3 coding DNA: TGTGCCAGCAGCCCCAGGGTAACCTATGGCTACACCTTC.